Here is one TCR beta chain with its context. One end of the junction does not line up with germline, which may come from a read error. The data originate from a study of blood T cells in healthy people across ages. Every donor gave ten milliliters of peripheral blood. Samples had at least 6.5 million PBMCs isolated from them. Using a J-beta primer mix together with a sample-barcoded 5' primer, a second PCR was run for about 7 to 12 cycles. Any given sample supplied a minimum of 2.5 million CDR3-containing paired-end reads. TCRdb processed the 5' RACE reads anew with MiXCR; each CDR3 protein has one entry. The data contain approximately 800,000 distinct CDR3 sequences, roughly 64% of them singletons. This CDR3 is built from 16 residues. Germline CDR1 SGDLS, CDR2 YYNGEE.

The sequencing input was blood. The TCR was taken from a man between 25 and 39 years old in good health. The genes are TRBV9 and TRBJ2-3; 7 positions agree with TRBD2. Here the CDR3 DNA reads TGTGCCAGCAGCGGAATGGGCGGGGGAATTGGAGATACGCGGTATTTT. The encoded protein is CASSGMGGGIGDTRYF.